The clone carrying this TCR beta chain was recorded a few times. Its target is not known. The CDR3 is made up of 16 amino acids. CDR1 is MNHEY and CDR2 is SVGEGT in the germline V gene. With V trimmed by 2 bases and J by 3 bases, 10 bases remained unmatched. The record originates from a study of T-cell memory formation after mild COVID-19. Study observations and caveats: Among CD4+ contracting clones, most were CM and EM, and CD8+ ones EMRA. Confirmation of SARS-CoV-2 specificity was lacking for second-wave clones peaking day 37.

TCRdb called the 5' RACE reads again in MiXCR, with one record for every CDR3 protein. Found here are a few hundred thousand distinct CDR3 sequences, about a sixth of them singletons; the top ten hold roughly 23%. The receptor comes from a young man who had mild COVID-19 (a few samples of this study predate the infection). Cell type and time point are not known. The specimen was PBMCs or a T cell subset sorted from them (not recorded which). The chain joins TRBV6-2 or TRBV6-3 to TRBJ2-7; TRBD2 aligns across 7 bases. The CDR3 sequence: CASSYASSGAIYEQYF. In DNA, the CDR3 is TGTGCCAGCAGTTACGCCTCGAGCGGGGCCATCTACGAGCAGTACTTC.